The subject of this entry is one T cell receptor (beta chain). The antigen is unknown. The CDR3 has 16 amino acids. CDR1 is LNHNV, CDR2 YYDKDF, per germline (reference sequence). With 0 bases clipped from V and 4 bases from J, the junction kept 2 bases outside the gene matches. Assay: immunoSEQ multiplex PCR; the TCRdb copy retains only in-frame clones and omits some. Here the sample spans some 81,000 clones, roughly 85% being singletons. This record belongs to a study of OX40 agonist ivuxolimab in advanced cancers. Study results and limitations: Clonal expansion from baseline to week 6 occurred in both CD4+ and CD8+ T cells. Partial responders dosed at 0.1-3.0 mg/kg displayed clonal expansion ranking among the lowest.

This sample comprised CD4+ or CD8+ T cells sorted from blood, obtained in a trial of the OX40 agonist ivuxolimab. The receptor was isolated from an adult with an advanced solid tumor such as melanoma, head and neck, liver or kidney cancer. The chain employs TRBV15 and TRBJ2-7; 14 bases are a match to TRBD2. In nucleotides, the CDR3 is TGTGCCACCAGCAGAGACGGGACTAGCGGGGGATACGAGCAGTACTTC. It specifies CATSRDGTSGGYEQYF.